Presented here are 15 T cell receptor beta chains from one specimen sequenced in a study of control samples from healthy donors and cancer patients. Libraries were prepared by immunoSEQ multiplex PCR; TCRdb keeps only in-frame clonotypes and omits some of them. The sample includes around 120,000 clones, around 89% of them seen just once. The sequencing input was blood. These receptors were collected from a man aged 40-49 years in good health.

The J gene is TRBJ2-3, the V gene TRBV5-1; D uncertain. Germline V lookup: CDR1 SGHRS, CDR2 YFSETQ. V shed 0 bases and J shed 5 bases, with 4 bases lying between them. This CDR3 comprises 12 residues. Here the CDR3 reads CASSLGRDTQYF. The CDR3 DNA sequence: TGCGCCAGCAGCTTGGGGAGAGATACGCAGTATTTT.

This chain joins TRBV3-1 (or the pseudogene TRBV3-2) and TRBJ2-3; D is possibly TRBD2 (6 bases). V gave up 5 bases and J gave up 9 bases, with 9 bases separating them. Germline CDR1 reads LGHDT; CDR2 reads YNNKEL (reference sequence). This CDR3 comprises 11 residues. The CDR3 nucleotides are TGTGCCAGCAGCACCGCGGGGACGCAGTATTTT. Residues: CASSTAGTQYF.

CDR3 nucleotide sequence: TGTGCCAGCAGCCAAGATTCGTTCTCTGCAACTAATGAAAAACTGTTTTTT. It encodes CASSQDSFSATNEKLFF. V and J are TRBV3-1 (or the pseudogene TRBV3-2) and TRBJ1-4, with D uncertain. The CDR3 length is 17 residues. V was trimmed by 0 bases and J by 0 bases, leaving 11 bases between them. The V gene's germline CDR1 is LGHDT and CDR2 YNNKEL (reference sequence).

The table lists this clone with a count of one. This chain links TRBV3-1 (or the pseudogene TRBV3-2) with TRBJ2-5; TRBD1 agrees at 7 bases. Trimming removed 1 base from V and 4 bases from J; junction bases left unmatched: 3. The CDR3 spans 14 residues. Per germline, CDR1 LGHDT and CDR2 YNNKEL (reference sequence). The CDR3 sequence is CASSQVGQRETQYF. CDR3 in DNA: TGTGCCAGCAGCCAAGTGGGACAGCGAGAGACCCAGTACTTC.

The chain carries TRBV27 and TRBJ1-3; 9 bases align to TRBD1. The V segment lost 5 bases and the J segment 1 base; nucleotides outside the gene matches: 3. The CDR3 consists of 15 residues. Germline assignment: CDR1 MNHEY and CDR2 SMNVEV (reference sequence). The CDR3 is CASSPQGASGNTIYF. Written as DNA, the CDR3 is TGTGCCAGCAGTCCACAGGGGGCTTCTGGAAACACCATATATTTT.

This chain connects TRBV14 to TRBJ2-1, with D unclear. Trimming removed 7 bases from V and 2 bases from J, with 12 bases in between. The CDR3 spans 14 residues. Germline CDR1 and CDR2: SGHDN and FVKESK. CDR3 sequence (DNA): TGTGCCAGCACAGATATCACCCCCTACAATGAGCAGTTCTTC. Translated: CASTDITPYNEQFF.

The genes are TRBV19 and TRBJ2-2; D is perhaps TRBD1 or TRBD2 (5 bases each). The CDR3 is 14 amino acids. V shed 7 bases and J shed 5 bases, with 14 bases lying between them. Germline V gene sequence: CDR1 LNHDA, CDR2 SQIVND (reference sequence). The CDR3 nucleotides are TGTGCCAGTAACCCGAGGGGTTTTACCGGGGAGCTGTTTTTT. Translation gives CASNPRGFTGELFF.

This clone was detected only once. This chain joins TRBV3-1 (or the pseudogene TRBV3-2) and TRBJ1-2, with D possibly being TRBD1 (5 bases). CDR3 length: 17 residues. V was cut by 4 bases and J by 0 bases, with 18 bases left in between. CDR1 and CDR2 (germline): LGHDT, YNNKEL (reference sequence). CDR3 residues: CASSPLRRGEANYGYTF. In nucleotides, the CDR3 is TGTGCCAGCAGCCCTCTGCGTAGGGGCGAAGCTAACTATGGCTACACCTTC.

In DNA, the CDR3 is TGTGCCAGCAGCCAGCTCACTACAGGGTACGGGGGAGCTTTCTTT. Translating it yields CASSQLTTGYGGAFF. This chain uses TRBV14 with TRBJ1-1, with D perhaps TRBD1 (6 bases). This CDR3 has 15 amino acids. V shed 3 bases and J shed 10 bases, with 21 bases lying between them. The germline V gene has CDR1 SGHDN and CDR2 FVKESK.

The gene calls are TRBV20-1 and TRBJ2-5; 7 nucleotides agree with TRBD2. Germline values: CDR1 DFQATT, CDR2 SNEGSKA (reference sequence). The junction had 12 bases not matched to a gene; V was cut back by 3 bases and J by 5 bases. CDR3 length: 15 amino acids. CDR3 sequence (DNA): TGCAGTGCTAGTAGGGGACTAACTGCGTCGGAGACCCAGTACTTC. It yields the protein CSASRGLTASETQYF.

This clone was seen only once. CDR3 residues: CASSFGQSPGDTIYF. In DNA form, the CDR3 reads TGTGCCAGCAGCTTCGGACAGAGCCCTGGGGACACCATATATTTT. This rearrangement joins TRBV7-2 to TRBJ1-3, with D maybe TRBD1 (6 bases). Trimming shortened V by 3 bases and J by 8 bases, and 17 bases separated the two germline ends. The CDR3 loop spans 15 amino acids. Germline V gene lookup returns CDR1 SGHTA and CDR2 FQGNSA.

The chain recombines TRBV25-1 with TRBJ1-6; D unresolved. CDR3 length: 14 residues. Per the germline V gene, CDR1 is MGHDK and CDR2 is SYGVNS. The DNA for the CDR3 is TGTGCAGAGGATGGGAGCTCCTATAATTCACCCCTCCACTTT. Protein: CAEDGSSYNSPLHF.

This CDR3 reads CATSRERDYGYTF. In DNA, the CDR3 is TGTGCCACCAGTCGGGAAAGGGACTATGGCTACACCTTC. The chain combines TRBV24-1 with TRBJ1-2; D is uncertain. The CDR3 loop spans 13 amino acids. Per the germline V gene, CDR1 is KGHDR and CDR2 is SFDVKD. Trimming stripped 6 bases from V and 3 bases from J, with 10 bases between.

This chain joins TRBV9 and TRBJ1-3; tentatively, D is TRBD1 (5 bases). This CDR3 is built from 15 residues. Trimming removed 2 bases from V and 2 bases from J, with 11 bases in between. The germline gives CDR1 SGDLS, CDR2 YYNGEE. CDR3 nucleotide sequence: TGTGCCAGCAGCGTTTACCGGGACGCTGGAAACACCATATATTTT. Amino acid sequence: CASSVYRDAGNTIYF.

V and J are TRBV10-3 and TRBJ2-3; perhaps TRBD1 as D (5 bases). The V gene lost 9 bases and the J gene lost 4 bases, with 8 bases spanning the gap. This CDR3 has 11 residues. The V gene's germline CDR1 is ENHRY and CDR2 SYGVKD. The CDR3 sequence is CAIGRADTQYF. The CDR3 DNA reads TGTGCCATAGGCAGGGCAGATACGCAGTATTTT.